A selection of T cell receptor beta chains follows, all from one sample in a study of blood T cells in healthy people across ages. One entry per CDR3 protein results from TCRdb running MiXCR on the 5' RACE reads. The sample lists about 1.1 million distinct CDR3 sequences, more than 30% occurring once. Material: blood. These receptors were taken from a young man in good health. The CDR3 runs from the conserved cysteine through the conserved F or W. The order of the fields is V gene, D gene, J gene, clone size, CDR3 protein, CDR3 DNA. D genes are given only for firm matches. Not all rows give a size; the values are once, few, many and, for expanded clones, a class.

>TRBV12-3/TRBV12-4|TRBD2|TRBJ2-5|many
CASSLISGVGETQYF
TGTGCCAGCAGTTTGATTAGCGGGGTTGGAGAGACCCAGTACTTC
>TRBV9|.|TRBJ1-6|few
CASSVDPVDSYNSPLHF
TGTGCCAGCAGCGTCGATCCCGTGGACTCCTATAATTCACCCCTCCACTTT
>TRBV11-2|TRBD1|TRBJ2-2|once
CASRTDRGLGELFF
TGTGCCAGCAGGACGGACAGGGGGCTCGGGGAGCTGTTTTTT
>TRBV6-5|TRBD1|TRBJ2-7|.
CASRYAGTGSYEQYF
TGTGCCAGCAGGTATGCCGGGACAGGGTCCTACGAGCAGTACTTC
>TRBV7-2|TRBD1|TRBJ2-5|.
CASSIQGLGETQYF
TGTGCCAGCAGTATACAGGGGTTAGGGGAGACCCAGTACTTC
>TRBV6-5|.|TRBJ2-3|.
CASSYSAGSPDTQYF
TGTGCCAGCAGTTACTCAGCAGGGTCCCCAGATACGCAGTATTTT
>TRBV28|TRBD1|TRBJ1-5|.
CASSFGQGVGQPQHF
TGTGCCAGCAGTTTCGGGCAGGGGGTAGGTCAGCCCCAGCATTTT
>TRBV4-3|TRBD1|TRBJ1-2|few
CASSQDQGGEIAGYTF
TGCGCCAGCAGCCAAGATCAAGGGGGCGAGATAGCTGGCTACACCTTC
>TRBV5-5|TRBD1|TRBJ1-1|few
CASSRGTAWLREAFF
TGTGCCAGCAGTCGGGGGACAGCTTGGCTCCGAGAAGCTTTCTTT
>TRBV28|TRBD1|TRBJ1-5|once
CASRSLVKGQGGPGSQPQHF
TGTGCCAGCAGGTCTCTCGTGAAGGGACAGGGGGGCCCGGGGAGTCAGCCCCAGCATTTT
>TRBV20-1|.|TRBJ1-5|few
CSAGGQGNQPQHF
TGCAGTGCTGGCGGGCAGGGCAATCAGCCCCAGCATTTT
>TRBV10-3|.|TRBJ1-3|.
CAISRDGALSSGNTIYF
TGTGCCATCAGTCGGGATGGGGCCCTATCCTCTGGAAACACCATATATTTT
>TRBV10-3|TRBD1|TRBJ2-7|.
CATIRDRTTYEQYF
TGTGCCACCATTAGGGACAGGACTACCTACGAGCAGTACTTC
>TRBV6-1|.|TRBJ2-3|many
CASSLGRDTDTQYF
TGTGCCAGCAGTTTAGGGCGAGACACAGATACGCAGTATTTT
>TRBV7-2|.|TRBJ1-6|few
CASSLERARGNSPLHF
TGTGCCAGCAGCTTAGAGAGGGCCAGGGGTAATTCACCCCTCCACTTT
>TRBV12-3/TRBV12-4|.|TRBJ2-7|.
CASSFDRGGFYEQYF
TGTGCCAGCAGTTTCGACAGGGGAGGGTTCTACGAGCAGTACTTC
>TRBV24-1|.|TRBJ2-1|once
CATSDAQGGGEQFF
TGTGCCACCAGTGATGCGCAGGGTGGGGGTGAGCAGTTCTTC
>TRBV7-9|TRBD1|TRBJ1-2|.
CASSIPGQSSYGYTF
TGTGCCAGCAGCATTCCGGGACAGTCCTCCTATGGCTACACCTTC
>TRBV20-1|TRBD1|TRBJ1-2|.
CSARERQGLYGYTF
TGCAGTGCTAGAGAAAGACAGGGATTGTATGGCTACACCTTC
>TRBV20-1|.|TRBJ2-5|few
CSARGAETQYF
TGCAGTGCAAGGGGGGCAGAGACCCAGTACTTC
>TRBV27|TRBD2|TRBJ2-3|few
CASSRISGGRDTDTQYF
TGTGCCAGCAGTCGAATAAGCGGGGGGCGGGACACAGATACGCAGTATTTT
>TRBV20-1|.|TRBJ1-5|few
CSALNYRDSNQPQHF
TGCAGTGCTCTAAACTACCGGGACAGCAATCAGCCCCAGCATTTT
>TRBV3-1|.|TRBJ2-7|.
CASSPAGNEQYF
TGTGCCAGCAGCCCCGCGGGGAACGAGCAGTACTTC
>TRBV20-1|.|TRBJ2-1|.
CSAYPGPYNEQFF
TGCAGTGCGTACCCAGGACCCTACAATGAGCAGTTCTTC
>TRBV6-1|.|TRBJ1-6|few
CASSLGAVVDYNSPLHF
TGTGCCAGCAGTCTGGGGGCAGTTGTCGACTATAATTCACCCCTCCACTTT
>TRBV30|.|TRBJ1-1|.
CAWSLHSLNTEAFF
TGTGCCTGGAGTCTCCACAGCCTGAACACTGAAGCTTTCTTT
>TRBV4-2|.|TRBJ1-1|few
CATRKGQEAFF
TGTGCCACCAGGAAGGGTCAAGAAGCTTTCTTT
>TRBV4-2|.|TRBJ2-3|.
CASSPVLGTSTDTQYF
TGTGCCAGCAGCCCGGTCTTGGGCACAAGCACAGATACGCAGTATTTT
>TRBV4-3|.|TRBJ1-2|.
CASSQDMGGYGCTF
TGCGCCAGCAGCCAAGATATGGGGGGCTATGGCTGCACCTTC
>TRBV11-2|.|TRBJ2-5|.
CASSLFQGNGETQYF
TGTGCCAGCAGCTTATTTCAGGGGAATGGGGAGACCCAGTACTTC
>TRBV5-6|.|TRBJ2-3|few
CASSLTGTSGTDTQYF
TGTGCCAGCAGCCTGACCGGGACTTCGGGAACAGATACGCAGTATTTT
>TRBV4-3|TRBD1|TRBJ2-6|.
CASSQDFDRGVSGANVLTF
TGCGCCAGCAGCCAAGATTTTGACAGGGGCGTCTCTGGGGCCAACGTCCTGACTTTC
>TRBV2|.|TRBJ2-7|.
CASSEAGSIYEQYF
TGTGCCAGCAGTGAAGCCGGGTCCATCTACGAGCAGTACTTC
>TRBV13|TRBD2|TRBJ2-1|.
CASSLAAGFSYNEQFF
TGTGCCAGCAGCTTGGCAGCGGGATTCTCCTACAATGAGCAGTTCTTC
>TRBV7-2|.|TRBJ2-6|.
CASSWLGRMDGANVLTF
TGTGCCAGCAGCTGGCTGGGGCGTATGGACGGGGCCAACGTCCTGACTTTC
>TRBV6-5|.|TRBJ2-1|.
CASSYSVRGAGFTSSYNEQFF
TGTGCCAGCAGTTACTCGGTACGGGGGGCGGGCTTTACGAGCTCCTACAATGAGCAGTTCTTC
>TRBV30|TRBD1|TRBJ2-7|.
CALERTGKSSEQYF
TGTGCTTTGGAGAGGACAGGGAAGTCCTCCGAGCAGTACTTC
>TRBV28|TRBD2|TRBJ2-3|.
CASTLLAGPSTDTQYF
TGTGCCAGCACTTTACTAGCGGGCCCCTCCACAGATACGCAGTATTTT
>TRBV7-2|.|TRBJ2-5|.
CASSSVSETQYF
TGTGCCAGCAGCTCTGTTTCGGAGACCCAGTACTTC
>TRBV5-5|.|TRBJ1-2|.
CASSWEGDYGYTF
TGTGCCAGCAGCTGGGAAGGGGACTATGGCTACACCTTC
>TRBV20-1|.|TRBJ2-3|.
CSAGELGGWADTQYF
TGCAGTGCCGGAGAATTGGGGGGCTGGGCAGATACGCAGTATTTT
>TRBV12-3/TRBV12-4|.|TRBJ2-5|.
CASSFRSGKETQYF
TGTGCCAGCAGTTTCCGGTCTGGGAAGGAGACCCAGTACTTC
>TRBV3-1|.|TRBJ2-3|.
CASSRGQLGTDTQYF
TGTGCCAGCAGCCGTGGACAGCTAGGCACAGATACGCAGTATTTT
>TRBV29-1|.|TRBJ2-1|.
CSAEAVVAEQFF
TGCAGCGCCGAAGCAGTGGTAGCTGAGCAGTTCTTC
>TRBV7-9|TRBD1|TRBJ1-2|few
CASSHGQGRNYGYTF
TGTGCCAGCAGCCACGGACAGGGCCGTAACTATGGCTACACCTTC
>TRBV29-1|.|TRBJ1-2|many
CSAMTSLYGYTF
TGCAGCGCTATGACAAGCTTGTATGGCTACACCTTC
>TRBV10-3|.|TRBJ2-4|.
CAISESLGLQNIQYF
TGTGCCATCAGTGAATCACTAGGTCTCCAAAACATTCAGTACTTC
>TRBV25-1|.|TRBJ1-2|.
CASSRGGVSNYGYTF
TGTGCCAGCAGTAGGGGAGGAGTATCTAACTATGGCTACACCTTC
>TRBV7-2|.|TRBJ1-5|.
CASSLTERSNQPQHF
TGTGCCAGCAGCTTAACAGAGAGGAGCAATCAGCCCCAGCATTTT
>TRBV5-1|TRBD1|TRBJ1-2|.
CASTKESRDRGSRLPYGYTF
TGCGCCAGCACAAAGGAATCCCGCGACAGGGGATCGCGGCTCCCCTATGGCTACACCTTC